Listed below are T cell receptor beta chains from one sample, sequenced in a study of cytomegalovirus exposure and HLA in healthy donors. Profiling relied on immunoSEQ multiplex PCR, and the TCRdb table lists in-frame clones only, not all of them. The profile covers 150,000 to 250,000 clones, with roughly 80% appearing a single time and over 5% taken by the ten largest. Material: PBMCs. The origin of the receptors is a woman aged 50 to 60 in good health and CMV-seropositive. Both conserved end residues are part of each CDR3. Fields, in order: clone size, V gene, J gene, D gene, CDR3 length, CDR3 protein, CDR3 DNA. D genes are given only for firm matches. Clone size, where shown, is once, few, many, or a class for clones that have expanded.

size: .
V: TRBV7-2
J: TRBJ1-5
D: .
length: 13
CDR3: CASSPVRNQPQHF
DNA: TGTGCCAGCAGCCCCGTGCGTAATCAGCCCCAGCATTTT

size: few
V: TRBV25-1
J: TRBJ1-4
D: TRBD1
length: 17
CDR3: CASSGAGTGGEVEKLFF
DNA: TGTGCCAGCAGTGGGGCCGGGACAGGGGGCGAGGTTGAAAAACTGTTTTTT

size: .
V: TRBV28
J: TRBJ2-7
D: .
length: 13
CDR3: CASSPTPTYEQYF
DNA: TGTGCCAGCAGTCCGACACCTACCTACGAGCAGTACTTC

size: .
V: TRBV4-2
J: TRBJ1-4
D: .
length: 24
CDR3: CASSQEWDMLLGTKLPSTNEKLFF
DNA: TGTGCCAGCAGCCAAGAATGGGACATGCTACTCGGGACAAAATTACCTTCAACTAATGAAAAACTGTTTTTT

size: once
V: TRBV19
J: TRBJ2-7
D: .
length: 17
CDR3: CASSIGMEPRGSYEQYF
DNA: TGTGCCAGTAGTATAGGGATGGAGCCTCGTGGGTCCTACGAGCAGTACTTC

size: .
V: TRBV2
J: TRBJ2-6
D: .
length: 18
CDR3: CASSEYKGLSSGANVLTF
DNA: TGTGCCAGCAGTGAATATAAGGGACTCAGCTCTGGGGCCAACGTCCTGACTTTC

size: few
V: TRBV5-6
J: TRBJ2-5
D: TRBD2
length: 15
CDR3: CASSPGTSGIETQYF
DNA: TGTGCCAGCAGCCCGGGGACTAGCGGGATAGAGACCCAGTACTTC

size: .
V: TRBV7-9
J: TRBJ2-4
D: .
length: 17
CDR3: CASSAGGGGLAKNIQYF
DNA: TGTGCCAGCAGCGCAGGGGGCGGGGGACTAGCCAAAAACATTCAGTACTTC

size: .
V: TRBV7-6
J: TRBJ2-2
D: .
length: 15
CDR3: CASSLWGESTGELFF
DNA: TGTGCCAGCAGCTTATGGGGGGAGAGCACCGGGGAGCTGTTTTTT

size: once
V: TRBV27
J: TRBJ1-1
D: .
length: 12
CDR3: CASRARGAEAFF
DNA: TGTGCCAGCAGGGCCAGGGGAGCTGAAGCTTTCTTT

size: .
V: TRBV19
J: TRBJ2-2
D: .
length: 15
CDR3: CATRGTGSDTGELFF
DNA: TGTGCCACCCGGGGGACCGGGTCAGACACCGGGGAGCTGTTTTTT

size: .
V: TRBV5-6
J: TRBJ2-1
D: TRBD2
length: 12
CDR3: CASSGRVNEQFF
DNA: TGTGCCAGCAGCGGGAGGGTCAATGAGCAGTTCTTC

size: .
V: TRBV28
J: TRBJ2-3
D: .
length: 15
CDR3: CASRGAAEGTDTQYF
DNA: TGTGCCAGCAGGGGAGCGGCAGAGGGCACAGATACGCAGTATTTT

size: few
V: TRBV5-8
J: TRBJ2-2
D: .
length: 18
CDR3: CASSPEISLRGAIGELFF
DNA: TGTGCCAGCAGCCCCGAAATTTCCCTTCGGGGGGCAATCGGGGAGCTGTTTTTT

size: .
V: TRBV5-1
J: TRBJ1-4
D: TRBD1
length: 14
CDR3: CASSSGTADEKLFF
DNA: TGCGCCAGCAGCTCCGGGACAGCGGACGAAAAACTGTTTTTT

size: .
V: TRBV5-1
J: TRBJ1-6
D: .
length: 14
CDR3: CASSWGGRDSPLHF
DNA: TGCGCCAGCAGCTGGGGAGGGCGGGATTCACCCCTCCACTTT

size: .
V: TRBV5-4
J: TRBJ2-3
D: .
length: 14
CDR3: CASSFGGSTDTQYF
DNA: TGTGCCAGCAGCTTCGGCGGAAGCACAGATACGCAGTATTTT

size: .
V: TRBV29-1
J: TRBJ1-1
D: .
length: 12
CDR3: CSVEYQATEAFF
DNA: TGCAGCGTTGAATATCAAGCCACTGAAGCTTTCTTT

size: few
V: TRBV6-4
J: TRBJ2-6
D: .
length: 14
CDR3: CASSSESGANVLTF
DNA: TGTGCCAGCAGTAGCGAGTCTGGGGCCAACGTCCTGACTTTC

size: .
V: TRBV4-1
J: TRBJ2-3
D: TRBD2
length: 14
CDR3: CASSQASGRDTQYF
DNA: TGCGCCAGCAGCCAGGCTAGCGGGAGGGATACGCAGTATTTT

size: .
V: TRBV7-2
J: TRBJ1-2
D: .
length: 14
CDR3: CASSPRGRGIGYTF
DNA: TGTGCCAGCAGCCCGCGAGGACGGGGTATAGGCTACACCTTC

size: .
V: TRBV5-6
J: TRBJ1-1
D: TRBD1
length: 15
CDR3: CASSSDFRGPNTAFF
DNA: TGTGCCAGCAGCTCCGACTTCAGGGGGCCTAATACAGCTTTCTTT

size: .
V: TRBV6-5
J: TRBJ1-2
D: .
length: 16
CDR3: CASSYSLNGGNYGYTF
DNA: TGTGCCAGCAGTTACTCCTTGAATGGGGGGAACTATGGCTACACCTTC

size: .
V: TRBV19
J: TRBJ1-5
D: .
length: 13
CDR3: CASSIGQYQPQHF
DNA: TGTGCCAGTAGTATCGGACAGTATCAGCCCCAGCATTTT

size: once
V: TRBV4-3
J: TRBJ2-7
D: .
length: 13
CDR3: CASSQEIGASKYF
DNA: TGCGCCAGCAGCCAAGAAATAGGGGCGAGCAAGTACTTC

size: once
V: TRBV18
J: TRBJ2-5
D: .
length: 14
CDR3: CASSPPGREETQYF
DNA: TGTGCCAGCTCACCACCGGGCAGGGAAGAGACCCAGTACTTC

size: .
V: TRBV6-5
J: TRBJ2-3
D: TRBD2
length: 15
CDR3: CASSTDGGNTDTQYF
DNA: TGTGCCAGCAGTACCGACGGGGGGAACACAGATACGCAGTATTTT

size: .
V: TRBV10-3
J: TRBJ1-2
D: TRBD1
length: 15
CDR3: CAISDTRTGTGTYTF
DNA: TGTGCCATCAGCGATACTCGTACCGGGACAGGGACGTACACCTTC